The T cell receptor (beta chain) under discussion was sequenced for a study of blood T cell repertoires in COVID-19. Study-wide context: Both acute and convalescent COVID-19 samples were obtained from the United States, Italy and Spain. T cells, B-cell-depleted T cells, or PBMCs supplied cDNA or gDNA.

V lost 1 base and J lost 8; bases outside the gene matches: 6. Germline V lookup: CDR1 SGDLS, CDR2 YYNGEE. The CDR3 is 16 amino acids. How the authors handled the data: Amplification of reference gene primers was used by the study to estimate nucleated cell counts. Some clones are missing from TCRdb's copy, which holds only in-frame ones; the method was immunoSEQ multiplex PCR. V and J calls and clone size come straight from that table; D and trimming were deduced from the DNA. The table has over 75,000 clones, 80% seen once. The material sequenced was peripheral blood. The clonotype was recovered from a man aged 45-65 years who had recovered from COVID-19. V gene TRBV9 combines with J gene TRBJ2-2; TRBD2 matches 12 bases. In nucleotides, the CDR3 is TGTGCCAGCAGCGTAACTGCTAGCGGGGGGGCAGGGGAGCTGTTTTTT. Its translation: CASSVTASGGAGELFF.